This is a list of T cell receptor beta chains from one sample in a study of Graves' ophthalmopathy and Graves' hyperthyroidism. TCRdb used MiXCR to reprocess the multiplex PCR reads, holding one entry per CDR3 protein. This repertoire shows fewer than 350,000 distinct CDR3 sequences, 15% to 20% found once; its top ten account for around 12%. Sequencing input: peripheral blood. These receptor sequences come from an adult man with Graves' ophthalmopathy. Each CDR3 is given with its conserved first and last residue. A D gene is named only where the DNA matches it firmly. Rows give clone size only sometimes, using once, few, many, or a class for an expanded clone.

d_gene	v_gene	abundance	j_gene	CDR3aa	CDR3nt
TRBD1	TRBV30	few	TRBJ2-7	CAWREGAAYEQYF	TGTGCCTGGAGAGAGGGGGCCGCCTACGAGCAGTACTTC
.	TRBV6-2/TRBV6-3	many	TRBJ1-3	CASSYTRTAGNTIYF	TGTGCCAGCAGTTACACCCGGACAGCAGGAAACACCATATATTTT
TRBD1	TRBV6-5	many	TRBJ2-2	CAGRTGGSGELFF	TGTGCCGGCCGGACAGGGGGATCCGGGGAGCTGTTTTTT
TRBD2	TRBV12-3/TRBV12-4	many	TRBJ2-7	CASTLAGGPAEQYF	TGTGCCAGCACCTTAGCGGGAGGGCCGGCCGAGCAGTACTTC
TRBD2	TRBV7-9	many	TRBJ2-7	CASSSGLAGFYEQYF	TGTGCCAGCAGCTCGGGACTAGCGGGGTTCTACGAGCAGTACTTC
TRBD1	TRBV6-1	.	TRBJ2-7	CASSEAGTATEQYF	TGTGCCAGCAGTGAAGCCGGGACAGCTACCGAGCAGTACTTC
.	TRBV6-5	many	TRBJ1-1	CASSYSPKNEAFF	TGTGCCAGCAGTTACTCGCCCAAAAATGAAGCTTTCTTT
TRBD2	TRBV24-1	many	TRBJ2-7	CATSLAGGSDEQYF	TGTGCCACCAGTCTTGCGGGAGGGAGCGACGAGCAGTACTTC
TRBD2	TRBV30	.	TRBJ2-5	CASSGRVEKETQYF	TGTGCCTCTTCGGGGAGGGTGGAGAAAGAGACCCAGTACTTC
.	TRBV2	many	TRBJ2-7	CASSESAGLSYEQYF	TGTGCCAGCAGTGAATCCGCAGGCCTCTCCTACGAGCAGTACTTC
.	TRBV2	many	TRBJ2-6	CASIIEAGANVLTF	TGTGCCAGCATTATCGAAGCTGGGGCCAACGTCCTGACTTTC
.	TRBV7-2	many	TRBJ1-1	CASSLGFMENTEAFF	TGTGCCAGCAGCTTAGGTTTTATGGAGAACACTGAAGCTTTCTTT
TRBD2	TRBV20-1	many	TRBJ2-3	CSARGGSDTQYF	TGCAGTGCTAGAGGCGGGAGCGATACGCAGTATTTT
TRBD1	TRBV6-2/TRBV6-3	.	TRBJ1-5	CASSQMTGALTNQPQHF	TGTGCCAGCAGCCAAATGACAGGGGCCCTTACCAATCAGCCCCAGCATTTT
.	TRBV7-9	many	TRBJ1-3	CASSAALASGNTIYF	TGTGCCAGCAGCGCCGCCCTAGCATCTGGAAACACCATATATTTT
.	TRBV6-2/TRBV6-3	many	TRBJ1-5	CASSYSTGRRNQPQHF	TGTGCCAGCAGTTACTCAACGGGACGGCGAAATCAGCCCCAGCATTTT
TRBD1	TRBV20-1	many	TRBJ2-2	CSARVRQGRNTGELFF	TGCAGTGCTAGAGTTCGACAGGGGCGAAACACCGGGGAGCTGTTTTTT
.	TRBV19	.	TRBJ2-4	CASSIGFGDSKNIQYF	TGTGCCAGTAGTATAGGATTTGGCGACTCCAAAAACATTCAGTACTTC
.	TRBV19	.	TRBJ1-1	CASSISLDKEAFF	TGTGCCAGTAGTATTAGTCTAGACAAGGAAGCTTTCTTT
.	TRBV4-1	.	TRBJ2-2	CASSPGTIVSTGELCF	TGCGCCAGCAGCCCCGGAACTATCGTTAGCACCGGGGAGCTGTGTTTT
TRBD2	TRBV28	few	TRBJ2-5	CASSLISGRTETQYF	TGTGCCAGCAGTTTAATTAGCGGGAGGACAGAGACCCAGTACTTC
.	TRBV7-6	many	TRBJ1-5	CASSLDGNDQPQHF	TGTGCCAGCAGCTTAGATGGGAACGATCAGCCCCAGCATTTT
TRBD2	TRBV30	many	TRBJ2-7	CAWSMDRDTSGRPYEQYF	TGTGCCTGGAGTATGGACAGGGATACTAGCGGGAGGCCCTACGAGCAGTACTTC
TRBD1	TRBV6-2/TRBV6-3	many	TRBJ1-2	CASSSDRGADYGYTF	TGTGCCAGCAGTTCCGACAGGGGCGCGGACTATGGCTACACCTTC
.	TRBV18	many	TRBJ2-5	CASSPPDSQETQYF	TGTGCCAGCTCACCACCGGACAGTCAAGAGACCCAGTACTTC
.	TRBV30	many	TRBJ1-5	CAWSVQENQPQHF	TGTGCCTGGAGTGTACAGGAGAATCAGCCCCAGCATTTT
TRBD2	TRBV20-1	many	TRBJ2-2	CSALTSEPNTGELFF	TGCAGTGCACTTACTAGCGAGCCGAACACCGGGGAGCTGTTTTTT
.	TRBV12-3/TRBV12-4	many	TRBJ2-7	CASSPPGGRSYEQYF	TGTGCCAGCAGTCCCCCCGGGGGTAGGTCCTACGAGCAGTACTTC
.	TRBV28	many	TRBJ1-6	CASRPGGSGSPLHF	TGTGCCAGCAGACCAGGAGGTTCGGGTTCACCCCTCCACTTT